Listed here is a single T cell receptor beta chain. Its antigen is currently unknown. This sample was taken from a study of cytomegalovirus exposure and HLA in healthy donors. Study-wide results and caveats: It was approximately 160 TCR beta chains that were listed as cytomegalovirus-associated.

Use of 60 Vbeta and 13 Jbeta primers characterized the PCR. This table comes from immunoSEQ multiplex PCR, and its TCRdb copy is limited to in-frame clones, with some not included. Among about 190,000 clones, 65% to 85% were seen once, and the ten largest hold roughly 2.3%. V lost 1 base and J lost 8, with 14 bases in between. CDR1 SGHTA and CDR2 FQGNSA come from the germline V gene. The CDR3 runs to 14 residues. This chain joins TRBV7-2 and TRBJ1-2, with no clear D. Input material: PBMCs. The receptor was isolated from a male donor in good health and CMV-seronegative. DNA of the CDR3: TGTGCCAGCAGCTTAGGACACATCCCGGGAGGCTACACCTTC. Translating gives CASSLGHIPGGYTF. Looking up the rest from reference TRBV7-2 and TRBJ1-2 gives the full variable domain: GAGVSQSPSNKVTEKGKDVELRCDPISGHTALYWYRQSLGQGLEFLIYFQGNSAPDKSGLPSDRFSAERTGGSVSTLTIQRTQQEDSAVYLCASSLGHIPGGYTFGSGTRLTVV.